This is a list of T cell receptor beta chains from one sample in a study of T-cell memory formation after mild COVID-19. In TCRdb, the 5' RACE reads were re-called with MiXCR into one record per CDR3 protein. The sample has under 250,000 distinct CDR3 sequences, more than 8% seen once. Sequencing was performed on PBMCs or a T cell subset sorted from them (not recorded which). The receptors were gathered from a man between 18 and 29 years old who had mild COVID-19 (a few samples of this study predate the infection). Cell type and time point are not known. The CDR3 runs from the conserved cysteine through the conserved F or W.

V gene	J gene	CDR3 protein
TRBV6-5	TRBJ1-2	CASSYVGGTYGYTF
TRBV12-2	TRBJ2-1	CASRLISRGIGEQFF
TRBV30	TRBJ1-2	CAWAPRGVYGYTF
TRBV19	TRBJ1-6	CASSSRKTGENSPLHF
TRBV7-2	TRBJ2-2	CASTSLHPGQAPQGAGELFF
TRBV28	TRBJ2-3	CASTTSRDTQYF
TRBV3-1	TRBJ1-5	CASSQDLPGAWNNQPQHF
TRBV7-9	TRBJ2-3	CASSLMGGTDTQYF
TRBV10-2	TRBJ1-2	CASSSQGGPYYGYTF
TRBV12-3/TRBV12-4	TRBJ2-2	CASSHLDTTTGELFF
TRBV2	TRBJ1-1	CASSQSGLPTEAFF
TRBV29-1	TRBJ1-1	CMVTNTEAFF
TRBV12-3/TRBV12-4	TRBJ1-2	CASSFEGYGYTF
TRBV3-1	TRBJ2-5	CASSPRGGGATQYF
TRBV7-3	TRBJ2-3	CASSSSRSGVDTQYF
TRBV27	TRBJ1-1	CASSRGDRVNTEAFF
TRBV20-1	TRBJ1-1	CSPPGGNTEAFF
TRBV4-3	TRBJ1-2	CASTAGDRWGGYTF
TRBV12-3/TRBV12-4	TRBJ1-5	CASSPLERGTPQHF
TRBV7-3	TRBJ2-2	CASRMGAGELFF
TRBV4-1	TRBJ2-3	CASSQVGQGRQYF
TRBV7-2	TRBJ1-3	CASNPGGVGNTIYF
TRBV7-2	TRBJ1-2	CASSFIPGATYGYTF
TRBV2	TRBJ2-5	CASSGRRGGQETQYF
TRBV9	TRBJ1-6	CASSVAGREGSPLHF
TRBV4-1	TRBJ2-6	CASSRGRQSSGANVLTF
TRBV5-1	TRBJ2-6	CASSFWGSGANVLTF
TRBV5-1	TRBJ2-1	CASGNQGADEQFF
TRBV2	TRBJ1-2	CARREIRGRGYGYTF
TRBV5-1	TRBJ2-5	CASSQRLANQETQYF
TRBV12-3/TRBV12-4	TRBJ1-2	CASRPYGYTF
TRBV6-1	TRBJ2-1	CASTNEGSTREQFF
TRBV6-2/TRBV6-3	TRBJ2-3	CASRPDRADTQYF
TRBV5-1	TRBJ2-3	CASSLGEITDTQYF
TRBV20-1	TRBJ1-4	CSAVRGIEKLFF
TRBV5-6	TRBJ1-2	CASSSDRLYGYTF
TRBV2	TRBJ2-5	CASSEGPNQETQYF
TRBV20-1	TRBJ2-5	CSADEGQIQETQYF
TRBV5-1	TRBJ2-3	CASSRLGLAGGLKSGTDTQYF
TRBV4-2	TRBJ1-5	CASSQNPGTGGDEPQHF
TRBV5-1	TRBJ2-7	CASSSSNGYEQYF
TRBV6-5	TRBJ1-5	CASRRTGFSNQPQHF
TRBV4-1	TRBJ1-5	CASSQELSPSNQPQHF
TRBV11-2	TRBJ2-5	CASSLIRTGAAGIQETQYF